This T cell receptor (beta chain) comes out of a study of post-analysis software for immune sequencing data. TCR beta cDNA libraries included unique molecular identifiers. TCRdb used MiXCR to reprocess the PCR reads, holding one entry per CDR3 protein. The repertoire holds some 690,000 distinct CDR3 sequences, with just under 30% as singletons. CDR3 length equals 13 residues. Germline V lookup: CDR1 SGDLS, CDR2 YYNGEE. The V and J ends lost 3 bases and 5 bases respectively, with 11 bases between them. This clonotype was detected only a few times. Its antigen is unknown. Findings of the study overall: TRBV5-6, TRBV5-1 and TRBV20-1 were among four to six TRBV segments more frequent in patients than controls.

The sequence derives from a girl under 18 with multiple sclerosis. The J gene is TRBJ2-5, the V gene TRBV9; either TRBD1 or TRBD2 may fit D (6 bases each). The specimen sequenced was blood. CDR3 DNA sequence: TGTGCCAGCAGCGGCCGGGGGCGTGAGACCCAGTACTTC. It encodes CASSGRGRETQYF.